This T cell receptor beta chain was identified during a study of CD8 T cells in ankylosing spondylitis. This CDR3 has 14 amino acids. Germline V gives CDR1 SGHAT, CDR2 FQNNGV. Trimming took 5 bases from V and 3 from J, leaving 13 bases between them. TCRdb re-called the 5' RACE reads with MiXCR, one entry per CDR3 protein. The sample has roughly 200,000 distinct CDR3 sequences, 9.5% to 15% seen once. This TCR was sampled from a male donor with ankylosing spondylitis or in good health (not recorded which). The gene calls are TRBV11-2 and TRBJ2-5, with D possibly called TRBD1 or TRBD2 (5 bases each). Sequencing was carried out using blood, either unsorted or a sorted T cell fraction (not recorded which). Here the CDR3 DNA reads TGTGCCAGCAGCCCGTGGGACCTTAAAGAGACCCAGTACTTC. Its translation: CASSPWDLKETQYF.